The TCR beta chain described here comes from a study of blood T cell repertoires in COVID-19. Original methodology: Researchers report that nucleated cell counts were estimated from reference gene primer amplification. The table came from immunoSEQ multiplex PCR; TCRdb's copy has only in-frame clones and leaves some out. The V and J calls and clone size were taken over from that table, and D and trimming were inferred from the DNA. Of around 50,000 clones listed, 75% to 85% are singletons. Trimming removed 4 bases from V and 0 bases from J; junction bases left unmatched: 4. Germline lookup yields CDR1 SGHRS and CDR2 YFSETQ. The CDR3 is 15 residues long.

V gene TRBV5-1 combines with J gene TRBJ1-3; 7 bases match TRBD1. The source of this sequence is a human donor in a cohort sampled during active COVID-19. Input material: peripheral blood. CDR3 DNA sequence: TGCGCCAGCAGCCCAGGGGGTAACTCTGGAAACACCATATATTTT. Encoded protein: CASSPGGNSGNTIYF.